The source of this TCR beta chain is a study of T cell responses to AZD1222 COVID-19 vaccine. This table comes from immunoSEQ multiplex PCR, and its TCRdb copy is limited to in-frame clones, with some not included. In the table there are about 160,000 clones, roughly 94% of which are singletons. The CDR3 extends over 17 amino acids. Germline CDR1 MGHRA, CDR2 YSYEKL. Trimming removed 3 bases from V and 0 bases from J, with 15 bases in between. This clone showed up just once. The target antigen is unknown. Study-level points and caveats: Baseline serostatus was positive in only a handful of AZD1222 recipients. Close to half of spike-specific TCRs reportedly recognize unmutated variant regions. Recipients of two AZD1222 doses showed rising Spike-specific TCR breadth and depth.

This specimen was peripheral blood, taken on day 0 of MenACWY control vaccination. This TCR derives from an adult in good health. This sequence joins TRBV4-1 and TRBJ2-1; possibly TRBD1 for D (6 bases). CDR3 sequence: CASSHNPGTISYNEQFF. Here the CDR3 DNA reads TGCGCCAGCAGCCACAATCCCGGGACAATCTCCTACAATGAGCAGTTCTTC.